This entry is about one T cell receptor (beta chain). The sample is drawn from a study of blood T cell repertoires in COVID-19. Study at large: T cells, B-cell-depleted T cells, or PBMCs supplied cDNA or gDNA.

Clones were sequenced by immunoSEQ multiplex PCR, and TCRdb holds only the in-frame ones, with some missing. The table lists about 170,000 clones, around 67% of them singletons. CDR1 and CDR2 (germline): LGHDT, YNNKEL (reference sequence). V dropped 7 bases and J dropped 6 bases, with 17 bases sitting between them. The CDR3 spans 14 residues. This TCR was sampled from an elderly woman with acute or convalescent COVID-19. Source material: peripheral blood. The chain combines TRBV3-1 (or the pseudogene TRBV3-2) with TRBJ2-3; D unclear. DNA for the CDR3: TGTGCCAGCACCCTATACTCGGGTGCCGATACGCAGTATTTT. Encoded protein: CASTLYSGADTQYF.